This T cell receptor (beta chain) was identified in a study of blood T cell repertoires in COVID-19. Study-wide context: Samples taken during acute and convalescent COVID-19 were collected in the United States, Italy and Spain.

The CDR3 contains 18 residues. Germline V gene data show CDR1 as SGHVS and CDR2 as FNYEAQ. J gave up 1 base and V 5 bases, and 7 bases lay outside the gene matches. Clones were sequenced by immunoSEQ multiplex PCR, and TCRdb holds only the in-frame ones, with some missing. Here the sample spans about 150,000 clones, roughly 76% being singletons. This rearrangement joins TRBV7-6 to TRBJ2-3; 15 nucleotides line up with TRBD2. Sequenced sample: peripheral blood. The sequence was collected from a human donor with acute or convalescent COVID-19. The donor label of this sample is uncertain. In DNA, the CDR3 is TGTGCCAGCAGCCCGAGGACTAGCGGGGGGGCAGGCACAGATACGCAGTATTTT. It encodes CASSPRTSGGAGTDTQYF.